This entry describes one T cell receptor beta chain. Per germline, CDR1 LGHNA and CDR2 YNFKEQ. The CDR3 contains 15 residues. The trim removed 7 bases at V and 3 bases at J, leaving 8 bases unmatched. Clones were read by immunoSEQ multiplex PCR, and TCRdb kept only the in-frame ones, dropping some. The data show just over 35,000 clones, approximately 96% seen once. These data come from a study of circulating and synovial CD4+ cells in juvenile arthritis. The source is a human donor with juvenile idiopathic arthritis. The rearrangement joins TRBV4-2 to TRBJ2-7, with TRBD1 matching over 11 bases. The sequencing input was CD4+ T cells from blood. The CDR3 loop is CASMGTGTGGYEQYF. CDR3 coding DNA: TGTGCCAGCATGGGGACCGGGACAGGGGGCTACGAGCAGTACTTC.